Detailed here is one T cell receptor beta chain. Germline CDR1 reads GTSNPN; CDR2 reads SVGIG (reference sequence). The CDR3 consists of 13 residues. Trimming took 5 bases from V and 4 from J, leaving 9 bases between them. Authors' methods: Researchers report that nucleated cell counts were estimated from reference gene primer amplification. Using immunoSEQ multiplex PCR, the repertoire was profiled, and TCRdb retains in-frame clones only, with some absent. That table furnishes V, J and clone size, whereas the DNA furnished D and trimming. The sample has 93,000 or so clones, about 90% seen once; the top ten hold about 3%. These data belong to a study of blood T cell repertoires in COVID-19. Looking at the study overall: Sites across the United States, Italy and Spain contributed samples from acute and convalescent COVID-19. In each case, the material was cDNA or gDNA derived from T cells, B-cell-depleted T cells, or PBMCs.

The source of this sequence is a human donor in a cohort sampled during active COVID-19. The chain employs TRBV30 and TRBJ1-6, with TRBD1 as a possible D gene (5 bases). The sample consisted of peripheral blood. The CDR3 DNA reads as TGTGCCTGGGCTAAGGGGTATAATTCACCCCTCCACTTT. Its translation: CAWAKGYNSPLHF.